This record concerns one T cell receptor (beta chain) sequence. Trimming stripped 5 bases from V and 0 bases from J, with 9 bases between. The CDR3 totals 14 residues. Germline V CDR1 and CDR2: SEHNR, FQNEAQ (reference sequence). This entry comes from a study of radiation and T cells in renal cell carcinoma. Using immunoSEQ multiplex PCR, the repertoire was profiled, and TCRdb retains in-frame clones only, with some absent. The sample has approximately 100,000 clones, about 86% seen once. The sample's time point: baseline pretreatment blood. Treatment denoted: 15 Gy SBRT to primary tumor, nephrectomy 4 weeks later.

This receptor was obtained from a man in his fifties with renal cell carcinoma. This chain joins TRBV7-9 and TRBJ2-3; no reliable D call. The source material was blood, sampled from a patient whose treatment included radiotherapy and nephrectomy. The CDR3 DNA follows: TGTGCCAGCAGCCCCCCGAGGAGCACAGATACGCAGTATTTT. As protein: CASSPPRSTDTQYF.